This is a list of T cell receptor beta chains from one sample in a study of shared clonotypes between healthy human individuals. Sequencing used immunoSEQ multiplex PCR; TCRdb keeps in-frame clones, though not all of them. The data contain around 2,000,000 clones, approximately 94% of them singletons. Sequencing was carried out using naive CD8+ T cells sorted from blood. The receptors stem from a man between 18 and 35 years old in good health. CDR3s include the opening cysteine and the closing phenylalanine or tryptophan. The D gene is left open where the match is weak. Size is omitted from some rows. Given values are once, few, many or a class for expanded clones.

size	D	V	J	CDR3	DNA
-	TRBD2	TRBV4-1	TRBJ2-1	CASAPTGGPHNEQFF	TGCGCCAGCGCCCCAACGGGAGGGCCCCACAATGAGCAGTTCTTC
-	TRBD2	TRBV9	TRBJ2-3	CASSVLAGPPTDTQYF	TGTGCCAGCAGCGTACTAGCGGGGCCACCCACAGATACGCAGTATTTT
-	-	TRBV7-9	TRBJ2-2	CASSFPENANTGELFF	TGTGCCAGCAGCTTTCCTGAGAACGCGAACACCGGGGAGCTGTTTTTT
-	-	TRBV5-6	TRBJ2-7	CASSSYQRQEVF	TGTGCCAGCAGCTCCTACCAACGACAGGAGGTCTTC
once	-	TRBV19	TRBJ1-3	CASSMGGSSGNTIYF	TGTGCCAGTAGTATGGGGGGAAGCTCTGGAAACACCATATATTTT
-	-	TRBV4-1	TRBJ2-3	CASSQDGEGTQYF	TGCGCCAGCAGCCAAGACGGGGAAGGTACGCAGTATTTT
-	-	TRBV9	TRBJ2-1	CASGSGVTGKFGYNEQFF	TGTGCCAGCGGCTCTGGAGTCACAGGGAAGTTCGGCTACAATGAGCAGTTCTTC
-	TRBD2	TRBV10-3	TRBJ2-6	CAIGLREGSGANVLTF	TGTGCCATCGGTTTGAGGGAGGGGTCTGGGGCCAACGTCCTGACTTTC
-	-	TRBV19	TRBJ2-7	CASSMTASYEQYF	TGTGCCAGTAGTATGACGGCGTCCTACGAGCAGTACTTC
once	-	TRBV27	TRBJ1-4	CASSLTPGRLYNEKLFF	TGTGCCAGCAGTCTGACCCCAGGGAGGCTTTATAATGAAAAACTGTTTTTT
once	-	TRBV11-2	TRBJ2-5	CASSTPGAGETQYF	TGTGCCAGCAGCACCCCAGGGGCTGGGGAGACCCAGTACTTC
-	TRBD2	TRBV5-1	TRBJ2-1	CASSLGQRGASSSYNEQFF	TGCGCCAGCAGCTTGGGGCAGCGGGGGGCCTCCAGCTCCTACAATGAGCAGTTCTTC
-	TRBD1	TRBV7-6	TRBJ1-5	CASSPWTGGTNQPQHF	TGTGCCAGCAGCCCATGGACAGGGGGGACGAATCAGCCCCAGCATTTT
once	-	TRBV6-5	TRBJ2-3	CASSSGTSGDTQYF	TGTGCCAGCAGCTCCGGGACATCCGGAGATACGCAGTATTTT
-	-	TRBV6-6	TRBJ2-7	CASSPMAGQSYEQYF	TGTGCCAGCAGTCCTATGGCAGGGCAATCCTACGAGCAGTACTTC
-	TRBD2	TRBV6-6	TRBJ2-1	CASIPRTSGNEQFF	TGTGCCAGCATTCCTAGGACTAGCGGCAATGAGCAGTTCTTC
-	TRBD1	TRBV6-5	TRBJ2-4	CASSPQGSSTIQYF	TGTGCCAGCAGTCCACAGGGGTCTAGCACCATTCAGTACTTC
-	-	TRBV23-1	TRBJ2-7	CASSPGAGQYF	TGCGCCAGCAGTCCCGGGGCTGGGCAGTACTTC
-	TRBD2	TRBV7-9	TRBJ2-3	CASSLSSGGRTDTQYF	TGTGCCAGCAGCTTATCTAGCGGGGGCCGCACAGATACGCAGTATTTT
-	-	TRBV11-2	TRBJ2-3	CASSFSAGTGTDTQYF	TGTGCCAGCAGCTTCTCAGCAGGGACGGGCACAGATACGCAGTATTTT
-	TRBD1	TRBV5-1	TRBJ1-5	CASSLGQGQPQHF	TGCGCCAGCAGCCTCGGACAGGGACAGCCCCAGCATTTT
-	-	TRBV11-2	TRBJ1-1	CASSLRQALNTEAFF	TGTGCCAGCAGCTTAAGACAGGCCCTGAACACTGAAGCTTTCTTT
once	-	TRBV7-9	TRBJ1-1	CASSQWDTEAFF	TGTGCCAGCAGCCAATGGGACACTGAAGCTTTCTTT
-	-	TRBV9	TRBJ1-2	CASSGGTGMAGYTF	TGTGCCAGCAGCGGAGGGACGGGGATGGCTGGCTACACCTTC
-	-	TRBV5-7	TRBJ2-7	CASSLAPPRDPPYEQYF	TGTGCCAGCAGCTTGGCCCCCCCCCGGGACCCGCCCTACGAGCAGTACTTC
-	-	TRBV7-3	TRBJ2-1	CASSFESSSEQFF	TGTGCCAGCAGCTTTGAGTCGAGCAGTGAGCAGTTCTTC
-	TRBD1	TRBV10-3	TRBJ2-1	CAIRQGAGIDEQFF	TGTGCCATCAGACAGGGGGCGGGGATCGATGAGCAGTTCTTC
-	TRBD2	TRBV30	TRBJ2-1	CAWSAGGVNEQFF	TGTGCCTGGAGTGCGGGGGGGGTTAATGAGCAGTTCTTC
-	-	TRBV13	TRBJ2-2	CASSLGIRGPRGTGELFF	TGTGCCAGCAGCTTAGGAATAAGAGGGCCTCGTGGCACCGGGGAGCTGTTTTTT
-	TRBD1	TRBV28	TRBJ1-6	CASSWGTGVDSPLHF	TGTGCCAGCAGTTGGGGGACAGGGGTGGATTCACCCCTCCACTTT
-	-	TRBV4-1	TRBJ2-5	CASSQDTGDQETQYF	TGCGCCAGCAGCCAAGATACAGGCGATCAAGAGACCCAGTACTTC
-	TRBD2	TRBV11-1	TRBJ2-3	CASSLTSGGYTGGTDTQYF	TGTGCCAGCAGCTTAACGAGCGGGGGATACACCGGTGGCACAGATACGCAGTATTTT
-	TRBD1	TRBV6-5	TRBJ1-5	CASSLTGGNQPQHF	TGTGCCAGCAGTCTAACAGGGGGCAATCAGCCCCAGCATTTT
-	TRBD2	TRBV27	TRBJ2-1	CASKFSGHSYNEQFF	TGTGCCAGCAAGTTTAGCGGGCACTCCTACAATGAGCAGTTCTTC
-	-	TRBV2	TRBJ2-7	CASSDSPAIYEQYF	TGTGCCAGCAGTGACAGCCCCGCCATTTACGAGCAGTACTTC
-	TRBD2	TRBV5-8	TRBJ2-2	CASSLEGLASAGELFF	TGTGCCAGCAGCTTGGAGGGACTAGCGTCTGCCGGGGAGCTGTTTTTT
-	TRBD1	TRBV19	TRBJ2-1	CASKQGWNEQFF	TGTGCCAGTAAACAGGGGTGGAATGAGCAGTTCTTC
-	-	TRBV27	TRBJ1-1	CASSWAVNTEAFF	TGTGCCAGCAGTTGGGCAGTGAACACTGAAGCTTTCTTT
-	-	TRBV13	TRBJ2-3	CASSPLETDTQYF	TGTGCCAGCAGCCCCCTCGAAACAGATACGCAGTATTTT
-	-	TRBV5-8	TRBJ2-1	CASSLEYPASYNEQFF	TGTGCCAGCAGCTTGGAGTACCCCGCGTCCTACAATGAGCAGTTCTTC
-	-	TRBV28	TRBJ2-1	CATFRDPTYNEQFF	TGTGCCACCTTCCGGGACCCAACCTACAATGAGCAGTTCTTC
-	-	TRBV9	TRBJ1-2	CASSVDQGYSTNYGYTF	TGTGCCAGCAGCGTAGATCAGGGATACTCTACTAACTATGGCTACACCTTC
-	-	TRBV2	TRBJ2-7	CASVLTTYEQYF	TGTGCCAGCGTACTCACTACCTACGAGCAGTACTTC
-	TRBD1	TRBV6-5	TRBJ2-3	CASSYGSGGMDTQYF	TGTGCCAGCAGTTACGGCTCAGGGGGCATGGATACGCAGTATTTT
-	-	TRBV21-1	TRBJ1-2	CASTPILDRRDYGYTF	TGTGCCAGCACCCCTATATTGGACAGGAGGGACTATGGCTACACCTTC
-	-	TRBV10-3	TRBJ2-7	CAISDASYEQYF	TGTGCCATCAGTGACGCCTCCTACGAGCAGTACTTC
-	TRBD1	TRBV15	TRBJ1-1	CATSRVGTAPLMNTEAFF	TGTGCCACCAGCAGGGTTGGGACAGCTCCACTTATGAACACTGAAGCTTTCTTT
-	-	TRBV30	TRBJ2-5	CAWTEHGGFGETQYF	TGTGCCTGGACAGAGCACGGGGGATTCGGGGAGACCCAGTACTTC
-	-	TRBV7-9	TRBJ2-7	CASSLELNGYEQYF	TGTGCCAGCAGCTTAGAGCTTAACGGCTACGAGCAGTACTTC
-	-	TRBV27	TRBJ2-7	CASSFSAGPKTYEQYF	TGTGCCAGCAGTTTCTCGGCCGGACCGAAGACCTACGAGCAGTACTTC
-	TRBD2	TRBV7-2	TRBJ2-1	CASSLGWREGGEHEQFF	TGTGCCAGCAGCTTAGGCTGGCGGGAGGGCGGGGAGCATGAGCAGTTCTTC
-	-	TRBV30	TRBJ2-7	CAWAGLGLRDSSYEQYF	TGTGCCTGGGCGGGGTTGGGACTTCGGGACAGCTCCTACGAGCAGTACTTC
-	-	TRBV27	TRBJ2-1	CASSWGPLGTEQFF	TGTGCCAGCAGTTGGGGTCCTCTGGGCACTGAGCAGTTCTTC
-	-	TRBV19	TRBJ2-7	CASSIARAYEQYF	TGTGCCAGTAGTATCGCCAGGGCCTACGAGCAGTACTTC